This TCR beta chain was profiled in a study of blood T cell repertoires in COVID-19. Study details: Both acute and convalescent COVID-19 samples were obtained from the United States, Italy and Spain. The cDNA or gDNA used as material had been derived from T cells, B-cell-depleted T cells, or PBMCs.

This clone was seen only once. Authors' methods: The authors estimated nucleated cell counts from reference gene primer amplification. TCRdb keeps only in-frame clones here, not all; method: immunoSEQ multiplex PCR. D and trimming were read from the DNA, whereas the V and J calls and clone size are those reported in that table. The sample shows 40,000 or so clones, approximately 88% of them seen only once. V dropped 6 bases and J dropped 9 bases, with 8 bases sitting between them. The germline V gene encodes CDR1 LNHDA and CDR2 SQIVND (reference sequence). The length of the CDR3 is 11 residues. The V gene is TRBV19, the J gene TRBJ2-2, with D possibly being TRBD1 (6 bases). The TCR originated in a human donor in a cohort sampled during active COVID-19. What was sequenced was peripheral blood. This CDR3 reads CASRTGRELFF. CDR3 DNA: TGTGCCAGTAGAACAGGGCGGGAGCTGTTTTTT.